This TCR beta chain originates from a study of blood T cells in healthy people across ages. Primers used in a second PCR of roughly 7 to 11 cycles were a sample-barcoded 5' primer and a J-beta primer mix. TCRdb passed the 5' RACE reads through MiXCR, listing each CDR3 protein once. The table records around 940,000 distinct CDR3 sequences, just over 50% of them present only once. Sequenced input: blood. The receptor comes from a woman aged 55-70 years in good health.

CDR3 bases: TGTGCCAGCAGCCAAGAAGGGAAGACGTTCTTAACGGGAGATATCACAGATACGCAGTATTTT. It is translated as CASSQEGKTFLTGDITDTQYF. The rearrangement links TRBV4-2 to TRBJ2-3, with a weak D call TRBD2 (6 bases). CDR1 is LGHNA, CDR2 YNFKEQ, per germline. Trimming removed 0 bases from V and 2 bases from J, with 27 bases in between. This CDR3 is 21 amino acids long.